This T cell receptor (beta chain) was profiled in a study of blood T cells in healthy people across ages. Findings of the study overall: Diversity of TCR beta per million T cells declined in a roughly linear way with age.

For this clonotype: The antigen is unknown.

Combining a sample-barcoded 5' primer with a J-beta primer mix, a second PCR ran for about 6 to 11 cycles. TCRdb used MiXCR to reprocess the 5' RACE reads, holding one entry per CDR3 protein. Seen here are some 700,000 distinct CDR3 sequences, approximately 21% observed once, and the top ten hold about 22%. The CDR3 consists of 16 residues. Germline values: CDR1 MNHEY, CDR2 SVGEGT. Sequencing used blood. The chain joins TRBV6-2 or TRBV6-3 to TRBJ2-5; TRBD1 agrees at 7 bases. The closer fit of TRBJ2-1 to the DNA end suggests the J call may be wrong. The source of this sequence is an older man in good health. The CDR3 spells CASSYFVTGVYNEQFF. The CDR3 region has the DNA TGTGCCAGCAGTTACTTTGTCACAGGGGTATACAATGAGCAGTTCTTC.